This T cell receptor (beta chain) was identified during a study of Ad26.COV2.S vaccination and SARS-CoV-2 variants. The CDR3 consists of 15 residues. V was clipped by 7 bases and J by 9 bases; unmatched bases: 8. CDR1 is LNHDA, CDR2 SQIVND, per germline (reference sequence). Repertoires were generated with immunoSEQ multiplex PCR, while TCRdb's copy carries only in-frame clones and drops some. Altogether about 180,000 clones are present, roughly 89% being singletons, with the ten largest covering 5% to 6.5%. The chain recombines TRBV19 with TRBJ2-1, with 14 bases lining up with TRBD2. The TCR sequence derives from a human donor who had recovered from COVID-19. The input for sequencing was peripheral blood, taken after recovery from COVID-19. CDR3 in DNA: TGTGCCAGTACCCTTCGGGGGACTAGCGGGAGTGAGCAGTTCTTC. Amino acids: CASTLRGTSGSEQFF. The whole variable domain, filled in from reference TRBV19 and TRBJ2-1, reads DGGITQSPKYLFRKEGQNVTLSCEQNLNHDAMYWYRQDPGQGLRLIYYSQIVNDFQKGDIAEGYSVSREKKESFPLTVTSAQKNPTAFYLCASTLRGTSGSEQFFGPGTRLTVL.